This T cell receptor beta chain originates from a study of molecular identifiers for immune sequencing clone quantification. Investigators produced naive CD8 libraries from roughly 18,000 to 920,000 sorted cells, drawing on 10%, 30% or 50% RNA. Naive CD8 T cells underwent sorting with the CD8+CD4-CCR7+CD45RA+ definition. The table lists this clonotype with a few counts. Antigen unknown. TCRdb used MiXCR to reprocess the PCR reads, holding one entry per CDR3 protein. The table records some 65,000 distinct CDR3 sequences, approximately 17% of them present only once. CDR1 SGHVS and CDR2 FNYEAQ come from the germline V gene. The CDR3 runs to 14 residues. V gave up 3 bases and J gave up 10 bases, with 15 bases separating them. Study-level points and caveats: In naive cells, clones above 20 RNA copies held under 1% of molecules, whereas in effector cells they held over 97%.

The receptor was derived from a human donor in good health. Some libraries in this study had Jurkat cell RNA spiked in. The sequencing sample was made of naive CD8+ T cells from blood, with Jurkat cell RNA spiked in. The subset here: FACS-sorted CD8+CD4-CCR7+CD45RA+ naive T cells. The gene calls are TRBV7-6 and TRBJ2-2, with D possibly being TRBD1 (7 bases). This chain's CDR3 is CASSLGTAGLELFF. The CDR3 nucleotides read TGTGCCAGCAGCTTGGGGACAGCGGGCTTGGAGCTGTTTTTT.